This T cell receptor beta chain was observed in a study of a mutant IDH1 vaccine in newly diagnosed glioma. The time point is: week 5, during vaccination. Vaccinated patients received 300 ug of mutant IDH1 20-mer peptide per dose, with topical imiquimod. Germline V gene data show CDR1 as SGHRS and CDR2 as YFSETQ. V was trimmed by 7 bases and J by 0 bases, leaving 11 bases between them. This CDR3 has 14 residues. Sequencing was performed with immunoSEQ multiplex PCR; in TCRdb, only in-frame clones are kept and a portion is missing. The sample carries fewer than 35,000 clones, approximately 50% recorded once. To note about this clone: Its matching antigen is unknown.

The gene calls are TRBV5-1 and TRBJ2-1; D gene uncertain. This sequence was found in a woman between 18 and 30 years old with glioma. Sequencing was performed on PBMCs, taken from a glioma patient whose treatment included an IDH1 peptide vaccine. The CDR3 reads CASWNSSSYNEQFF. DNA for the CDR3: TGCGCCAGCTGGAACTCAAGCTCCTACAATGAGCAGTTCTTC.